This T cell receptor (beta chain) was obtained from a study of blood T cell repertoires in COVID-19. Study-wide context: Acute and convalescent COVID-19 samples came from the United States, Italy and Spain.

Seattle enrolled patients during active infection and tracked them longitudinally. Repertoires were generated with immunoSEQ multiplex PCR, while TCRdb's copy carries only in-frame clones and drops some. Here the sample spans about 420,000 clones, around nine tenths being singletons. The TCR comes from a young man with COVID-19, enrolled during active disease. What was sequenced was peripheral blood.

CDR3 DNA: TGCGCCAGCAGCACCGGGACAGGACCTTACAATGAGCAGTTCTTC. Its protein product is CASSTGTGPYNEQFF. This chain joins TRBV5-1 and TRBJ2-1; TRBD1 aligns across 8 bases. The ends lost 4 bases at V and 4 bases at J; junction bases unmatched: 7. The CDR3 has 15 residues. CDR1 and CDR2 (germline): SGHRS, YFSETQ.